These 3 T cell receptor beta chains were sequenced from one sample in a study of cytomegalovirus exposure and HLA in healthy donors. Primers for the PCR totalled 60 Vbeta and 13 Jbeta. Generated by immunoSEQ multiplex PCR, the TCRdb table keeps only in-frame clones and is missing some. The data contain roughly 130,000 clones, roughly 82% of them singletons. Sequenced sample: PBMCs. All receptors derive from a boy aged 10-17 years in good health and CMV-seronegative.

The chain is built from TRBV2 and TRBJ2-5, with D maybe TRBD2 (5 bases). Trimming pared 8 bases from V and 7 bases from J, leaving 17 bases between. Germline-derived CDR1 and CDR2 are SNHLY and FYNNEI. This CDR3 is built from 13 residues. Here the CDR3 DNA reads TGTGCCAGCTCGAGAGGGAAGTCCTCGACCCAGTACTTC. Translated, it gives CASSRGKSSTQYF.

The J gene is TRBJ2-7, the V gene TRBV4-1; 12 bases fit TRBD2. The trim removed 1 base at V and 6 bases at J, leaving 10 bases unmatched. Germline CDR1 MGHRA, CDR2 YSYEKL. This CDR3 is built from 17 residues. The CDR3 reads CASSQGLLAGGRSEQYF. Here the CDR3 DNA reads TGCGCCAGCAGCCAAGGCCTCCTAGCGGGAGGGCGAAGCGAGCAGTACTTC.

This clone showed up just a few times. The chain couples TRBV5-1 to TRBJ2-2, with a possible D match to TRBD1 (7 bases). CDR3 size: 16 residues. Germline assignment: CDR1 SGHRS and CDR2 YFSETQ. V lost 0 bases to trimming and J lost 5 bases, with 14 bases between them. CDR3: CASSLARGATTGELFF. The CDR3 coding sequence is TGCGCCAGCAGCTTGGCCAGGGGGGCGACAACCGGGGAGCTGTTTTTT.